The 14 T cell receptor beta chains below were found in one sample sequenced in a study of CD8 T cells in Susac syndrome. After extraction with the RNeasy kit, roughly 0.5 to 1 ug of the RNA was reverse transcribed using random hexamers. TCRdb called the immunoSEQ multiplex PCR reads again in MiXCR, with one record for every CDR3 protein. Seen here are about 150,000 distinct CDR3 sequences, around 96% observed once, and the top ten hold 0.16%. Specimen: CD4+ T cells from PBMCs. These receptor sequences come from a human donor with Susac syndrome.

This chain links TRBV4-1 with TRBJ2-5, with 7 bases matching TRBD1. With V trimmed by 1 base and J by 1 base, 3 bases remained unmatched. The CDR3 is 15 amino acids. Germline V gene data show CDR1 as MGHRA and CDR2 as YSYEKL. CDR3 residues: CASSQGGTAQETQYF. CDR3 sequence (DNA): TGCGCCAGCAGCCAAGGTGGGACAGCCCAAGAGACCCAGTACTTC.

This chain uses TRBV5-8 with TRBJ1-5; a possible D gene is TRBD1 (6 bases). The V gene lost 5 bases and the J gene lost 2 bases, with 8 bases spanning the gap. Germline CDR1 and CDR2: SGHTS and YDEGEE. This CDR3 region has 13 residues. The CDR3 region is CASRGGGNQPQHF. The DNA for the CDR3 is TGTGCCAGCAGGGGGGGCGGCAATCAGCCCCAGCATTTT.

This chain links TRBV20-1 with TRBJ2-7, with D possibly TRBD1 on 6 matching bases. CDR1 and CDR2 (germline): DFQATT, SNEGSKA (reference sequence). This CDR3 region has 13 residues. Trimming left V 5 bases short and J 5 bases short, with 16 bases between. CDR3 region: CSASQGFGNEQYF. The CDR3 DNA reads TGCAGTGCTTCACAGGGATTTGGGAACGAGCAGTACTTC.

The rearrangement uses TRBV6-6 and TRBJ2-5, with 10 positions matching TRBD2. Germline V gives CDR1 MNHNY, CDR2 SVGAGI (reference sequence). J lost 4 bases, V lost 9 bases, and 5 bases had no gene match. The CDR3 spans 13 residues. In DNA form, the CDR3 reads TGTGCCAGTAGCGGGGGGCCGGGAGAGACCCAGTACTTC. It specifies CASSGGPGETQYF.

The chain carries TRBV7-2 and TRBJ2-7, with 8 positions matching TRBD1. There are 13 residues in the CDR3. V shed 4 bases and J 7 bases; nucleotides not matched to a gene: 6. Germline V gene data show CDR1 as SGHTA and CDR2 as FQGNSA. The CDR3 DNA sequence: TGTGCCAGCAGCTCGGACAGGGTCAGGGAGCAGTACTTC. It translates to CASSSDRVREQYF.

The chain combines TRBV29-1 with TRBJ1-2; weak D call: TRBD1 (6 bases). V gave up 5 bases and J gave up 3 bases, with 16 bases separating them. Germline CDR1 reads SQVTM; CDR2 reads ANQGSEA. This CDR3 comprises 14 residues. CDR3 region: CSVCQGEGDYGYTF. In DNA form, the CDR3 reads TGCAGCGTTTGTCAGGGAGAGGGGGACTATGGCTACACCTTC.

The J gene is TRBJ1-2, the V gene TRBV5-1; no reliable D call. From germline, CDR1 is SGHRS and CDR2 YFSETQ. The V and J ends lost 4 bases and 0 bases respectively, with 10 bases between them. CDR3 length: 14 amino acids. CDR3 loop: CASSPYLTNYGYTF. In DNA form, the CDR3 reads TGCGCCAGCAGCCCGTACCTGACTAACTATGGCTACACCTTC.

The chain employs TRBV5-4 and TRBJ2-5; TRBD1 matches 7 bases. Per the germline V gene, CDR1 is SGHNT and CDR2 is YYREEE (reference sequence). The CDR3 spans 13 residues. With 4 bases clipped from V and 8 bases from J, the junction kept 8 bases outside the gene matches. CDR3 sequence (DNA): TGTGCCAGCAGCAGTGACAGGGTAGGCACCCAGTACTTC. Encoded protein: CASSSDRVGTQYF.

The chain combines TRBV3-1 with TRBJ1-5; tentative D call: TRBD1 (6 bases). The CDR3 runs to 15 residues. Between the trimmed V and J ends, which lost 0 bases and 1 base, there was a span of 7 bases. Germline V gene data show CDR1 as LGHDT and CDR2 as YNNKEL (reference sequence). As DNA, the CDR3 is TGTGCCAGCAGCCAAGATACAGGGAGCAATCAGCCCCAGCATTTT. The encoded protein is CASSQDTGSNQPQHF.

This clonotype was seen just once. The rearrangement joins TRBV3-1 to TRBJ2-1; D ambiguous. V was shortened by 1 base and J by 9 bases, with 10 bases between the two germline ends. Germline assignment: CDR1 LGHDT and CDR2 YNNKEL (reference sequence). CDR3 length: 13 residues. The CDR3 spells CASSQVRASEQFF. The CDR3 region has the DNA TGTGCCAGCAGCCAAGTAAGGGCGAGTGAGCAGTTCTTC.

This sequence joins TRBV6-5 and TRBJ1-2; D uncertain. CDR3 length: 12 amino acids. The V end was cut by 10 bases, the J end by 0 bases, with 9 bases between. Germline CDR1 and CDR2: MNHEY and SVGAGI. As DNA, the CDR3 is TGTGCCACCAAAAGCCCTAACTATGGCTACACCTTC. Translation gives CATKSPNYGYTF.

This rearrangement joins TRBV29-1 to TRBJ1-3, with D possibly matching TRBD1 (5 bases). The CDR3 contains 13 residues. Trimming cost V 4 bases and J 3 bases, with 10 bases left between them. In germline, CDR1 is SQVTM, CDR2 ANQGSEA. The CDR3 spells CSVVGASGNTIYF. The CDR3 bases are TGCAGCGTTGTTGGGGCCAGTGGAAACACCATATATTTT.

The chain employs TRBV19 and TRBJ2-1; TRBD1 matches at 8 bases. V dropped 10 bases and J dropped 5; count of bases not matched to a gene: 10. Germline CDR1 and CDR2: LNHDA and SQIVND (reference sequence). This CDR3 is 14 amino acids long. CDR3 in amino acids: CATGTGSGHNEQFF. Here the CDR3 DNA reads TGTGCCACGGGGACAGGTTCGGGGCACAATGAGCAGTTCTTC.

V usage is TRBV24-1 and J usage is TRBJ2-1; D is undetermined. Germline V gives CDR1 KGHDR, CDR2 SFDVKD. Trimming cost V 3 bases and J 7 bases, with 12 bases left between them. This CDR3 comprises 14 residues. The CDR3 spells CATSDQSYGNEQFF. CDR3 nucleotide sequence: TGTGCCACCAGTGATCAGTCCTACGGAAATGAGCAGTTCTTC.